The source of this T cell receptor (beta chain) is a study of CD8 T cells in ankylosing spondylitis. Many counts were recorded for this clonotype. What it binds is unknown. TCRdb re-derived calls from the 5' RACE reads in MiXCR, one entry per CDR3 protein. The sample holds 300,000 to 350,000 distinct CDR3 sequences, approximately 10% seen once. Whole-study findings and limits: The disease-linked clones had a CD8+ phenotype and low blood frequencies. Seemingly characteristic of ankylosing spondylitis blood was a TCR beta motif consisting of 7 or 8 highly homologous variants.

This CDR3 region has 17 residues. Looked up from germline, CDR1 is SGHDT and CDR2 is YYEEEE. The V and J ends lost 6 bases and 0 bases respectively, with 18 bases between them. The chain carries TRBV5-6 and TRBJ1-4; TRBD1 is a possible D gene (6 bases). The source of this sequence is a female donor with ankylosing spondylitis or in good health (not recorded which). Sequenced input: blood, either unsorted or a sorted T cell fraction (not recorded which). The DNA for the CDR3 is TGTGCCAGCACCTCTTTTAGGGGGTCGGCAACTAATGAAAAACTGTTTTTT. Translating gives CASTSFRGSATNEKLFF.